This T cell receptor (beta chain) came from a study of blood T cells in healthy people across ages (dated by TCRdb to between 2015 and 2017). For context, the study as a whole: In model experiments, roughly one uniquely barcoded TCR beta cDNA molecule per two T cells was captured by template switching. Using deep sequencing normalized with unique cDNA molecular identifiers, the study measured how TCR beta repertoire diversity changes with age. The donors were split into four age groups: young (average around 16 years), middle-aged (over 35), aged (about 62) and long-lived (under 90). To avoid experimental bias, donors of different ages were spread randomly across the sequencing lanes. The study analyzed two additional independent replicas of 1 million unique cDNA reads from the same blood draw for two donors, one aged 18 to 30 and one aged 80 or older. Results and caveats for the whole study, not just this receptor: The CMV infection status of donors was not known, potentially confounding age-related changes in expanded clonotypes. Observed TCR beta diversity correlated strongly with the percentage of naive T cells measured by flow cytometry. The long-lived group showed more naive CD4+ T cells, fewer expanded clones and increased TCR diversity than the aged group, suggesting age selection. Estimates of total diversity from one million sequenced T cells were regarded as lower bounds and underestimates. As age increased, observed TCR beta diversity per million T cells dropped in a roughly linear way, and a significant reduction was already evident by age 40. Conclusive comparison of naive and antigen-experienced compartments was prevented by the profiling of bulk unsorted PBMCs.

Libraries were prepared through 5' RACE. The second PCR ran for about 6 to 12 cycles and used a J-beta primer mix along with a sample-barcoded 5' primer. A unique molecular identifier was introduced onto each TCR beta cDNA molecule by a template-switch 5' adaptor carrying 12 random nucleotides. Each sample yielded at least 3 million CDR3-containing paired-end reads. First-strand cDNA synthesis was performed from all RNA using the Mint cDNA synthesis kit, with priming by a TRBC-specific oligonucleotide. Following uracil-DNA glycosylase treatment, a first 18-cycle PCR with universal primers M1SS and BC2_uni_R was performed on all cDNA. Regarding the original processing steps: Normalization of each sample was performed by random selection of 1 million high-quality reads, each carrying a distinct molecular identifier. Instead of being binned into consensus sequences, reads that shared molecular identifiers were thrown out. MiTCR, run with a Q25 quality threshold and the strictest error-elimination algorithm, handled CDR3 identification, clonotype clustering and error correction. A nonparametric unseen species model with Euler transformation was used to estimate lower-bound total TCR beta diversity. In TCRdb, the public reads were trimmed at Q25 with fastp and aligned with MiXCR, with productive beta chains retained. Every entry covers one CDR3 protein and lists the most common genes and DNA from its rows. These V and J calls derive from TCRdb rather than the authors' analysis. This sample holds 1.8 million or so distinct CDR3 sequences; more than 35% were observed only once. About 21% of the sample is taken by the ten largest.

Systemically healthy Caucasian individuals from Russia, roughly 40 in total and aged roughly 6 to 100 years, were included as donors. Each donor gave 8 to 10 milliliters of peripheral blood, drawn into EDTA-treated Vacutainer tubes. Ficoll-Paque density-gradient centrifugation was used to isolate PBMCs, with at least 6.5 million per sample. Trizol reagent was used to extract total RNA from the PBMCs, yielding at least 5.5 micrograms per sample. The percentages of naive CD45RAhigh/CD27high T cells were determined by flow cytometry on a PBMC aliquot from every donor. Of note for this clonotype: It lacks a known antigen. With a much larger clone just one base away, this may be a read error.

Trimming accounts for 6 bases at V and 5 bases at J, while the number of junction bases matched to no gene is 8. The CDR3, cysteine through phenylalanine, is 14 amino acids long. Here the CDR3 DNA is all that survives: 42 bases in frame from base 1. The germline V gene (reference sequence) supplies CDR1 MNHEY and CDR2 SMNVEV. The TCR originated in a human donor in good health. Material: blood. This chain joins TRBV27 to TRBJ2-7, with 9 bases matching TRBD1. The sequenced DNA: TGTGCCAGCAGCCCCGGGACAGGGTGGAACGAGCAGTACTTC. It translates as CASSPGTGWNEQYF.